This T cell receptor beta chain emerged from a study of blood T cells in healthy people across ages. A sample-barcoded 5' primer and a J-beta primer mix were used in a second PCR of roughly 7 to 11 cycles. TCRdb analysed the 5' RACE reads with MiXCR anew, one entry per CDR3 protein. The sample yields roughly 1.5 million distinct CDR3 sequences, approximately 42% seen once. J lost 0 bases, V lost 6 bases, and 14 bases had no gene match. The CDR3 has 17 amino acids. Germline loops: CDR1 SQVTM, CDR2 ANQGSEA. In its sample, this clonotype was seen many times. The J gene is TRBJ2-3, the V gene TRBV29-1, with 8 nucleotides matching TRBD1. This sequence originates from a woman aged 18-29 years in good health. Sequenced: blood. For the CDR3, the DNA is TGCAGCGTAGAGCCGGGACAGGTCTTCCTGAGCACAGATACGCAGTATTTT. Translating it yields CSVEPGQVFLSTDTQYF.